This entry describes one T cell receptor beta chain. The CDR3 is made up of 13 amino acids. CDR1 is MNHNY, CDR2 SVGAGI, per germline (reference sequence). V was pared by 5 bases and J by 0 bases, with 5 bases between. The source of the sample is a study of blood T cell repertoires in COVID-19. Across the study: Samples of COVID-19 (acute and convalescent) were obtained from the United States, Italy and Spain. Nucleic acid was either cDNA or gDNA, and it came from T cells, B-cell-depleted T cells, or PBMCs.

In the authors' workflow: Reference gene primer amplification in the assay estimated nucleated cell counts. TCRdb's copy holds only in-frame clones and misses some; the assay was immunoSEQ multiplex PCR. That table is the source of V, J and clone size, and D and trimming were worked out from the DNA. Among roughly 170,000 clones listed, around nine tenths were seen once. This TCR was recovered from a man aged 35 to 55 with active or convalescent COVID-19. The genes are TRBV6-6 and TRBJ1-5, with D uncertain. The sequencing sample was made of peripheral blood. The CDR3 sequence: CASSPYSNQPQHF. In DNA, the CDR3 is TGTGCCAGCAGTCCTTATAGCAATCAGCCCCAGCATTTT.